The table lists the clone carrying this TCR beta chain with a few counts. The antigen is not known. The treatment was: approximately 9-day PBMC culture with coronavirus spike peptide pools or control peptides (ViraFEST assay). CD4+ T cells of the unexposed donor were collected before the COVID-19 pandemic (2011-2018). Sequenced with the Oncomine TCR Beta short-read assay was DNA taken from cultured CD4+ T cells. TCRdb reprocessed the PCR reads via MiXCR and lists one record per CDR3 protein. The sample records about 6,500 distinct CDR3 sequences, approximately 50% being singletons. The sample is drawn from a study of vaccination and CD4 T cells after COVID-19. Study-level background: Stimulation of cells relied on overlapping spike peptides derived from SARS-CoV-2, HCoV-NL63, HCoV-OC43 and HCoV-229E. Study conclusions and caveats: Reactive clone data from convalescent patients indicated a median of approximately 90% appearing only post-vaccination. Within the convalescent patients, spike mono-reactivity was found in 304 of 307 vaccine-specific clones.

Sequencing was done on a sample of CD4+ T cells from blood, cultured in vitro. This receptor was obtained from a human donor in good health.

The CDR3, as DNA: TGTGCCAGCAGTATGAGCGGGAGGGCAGAGACCCAGTACTTC. This gives the protein CASSMSGRAETQYF. V usage is TRBV2 and J usage is TRBJ2-5, with 10 nucleotides matching TRBD2. This CDR3 has 14 residues. Trimming at V came to 5 bases and at J to 4 bases, leaving 4 bases not matched to a gene. The germline V gene encodes CDR1 SNHLY and CDR2 FYNNEI. The full variable domain, its missing parts supplied by reference TRBV2 and TRBJ2-5, is EPEVTQTPSHQVTQMGQEVILRCVPISNHLYFYWYRQILGQKVEFLVSFYNNEISEKSEIFDDQFSVERPDGSNFTLKIRSTKLEDSAMYFCASSMSGRAETQYFGPGTRLLVL.